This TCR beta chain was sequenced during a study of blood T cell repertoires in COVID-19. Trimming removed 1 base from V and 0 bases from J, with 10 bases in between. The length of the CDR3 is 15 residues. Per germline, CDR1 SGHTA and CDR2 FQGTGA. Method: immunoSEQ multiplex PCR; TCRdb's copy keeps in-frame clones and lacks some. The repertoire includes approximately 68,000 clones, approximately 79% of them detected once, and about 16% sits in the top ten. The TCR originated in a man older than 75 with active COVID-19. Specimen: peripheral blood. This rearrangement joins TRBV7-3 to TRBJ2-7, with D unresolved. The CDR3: CASSLRGESSYEQYF. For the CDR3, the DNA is TGTGCCAGCAGCTTAAGAGGTGAAAGCTCCTACGAGCAGTACTTC.